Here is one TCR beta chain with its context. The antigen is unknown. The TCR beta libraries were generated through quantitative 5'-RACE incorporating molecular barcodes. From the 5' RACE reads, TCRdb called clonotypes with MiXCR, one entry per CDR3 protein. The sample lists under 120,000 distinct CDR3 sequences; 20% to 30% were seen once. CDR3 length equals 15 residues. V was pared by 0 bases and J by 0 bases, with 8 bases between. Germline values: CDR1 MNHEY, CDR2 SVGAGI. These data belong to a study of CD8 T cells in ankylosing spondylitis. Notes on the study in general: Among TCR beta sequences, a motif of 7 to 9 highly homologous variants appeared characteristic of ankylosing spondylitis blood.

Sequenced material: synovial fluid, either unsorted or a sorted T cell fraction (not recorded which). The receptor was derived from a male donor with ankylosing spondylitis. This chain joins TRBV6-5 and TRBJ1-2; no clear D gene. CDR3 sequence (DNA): TGTGCCAGCAGTTACTCGACCGCAGCTAACTATGGCTACACCTTC. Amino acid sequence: CASSYSTAANYGYTF.